The 14 T cell receptor beta chains below all came from one sample that was sequenced in a study of cytomegalovirus exposure and HLA in healthy donors. In the PCR, 60 Vbeta and 13 Jbeta primers were used. Using immunoSEQ multiplex PCR, the repertoire was profiled, and TCRdb retains in-frame clones only, with some absent. The sample includes 55,000 or so clones, about 82% of them seen just once. The sequenced sample was PBMCs. The receptors come from a man aged 30 to 39 in good health and CMV-seronegative.

This chain joins TRBV29-1 and TRBJ2-5, with D perhaps matching TRBD1 (6 bases). This CDR3 comprises 13 residues. The germline CDR1 and CDR2 sequences are SQVTM and ANQGSEA. V was cut by 6 bases and J by 2 bases, with 13 bases left in between. The CDR3 region has the DNA TGCAGCGTCTCCCAGGGGTGGCAAGAGACCCAGTACTTC. It codes for CSVSQGWQETQYF.

The rearrangement uses TRBV7-9 and TRBJ2-1; TRBD1 matches 7 bases. V dropped 4 bases and J dropped 1; count of bases not matched to a gene: 10. Germline assignment: CDR1 SEHNR and CDR2 FQNEAQ (reference sequence). CDR3 length: 17 residues. The CDR3 DNA sequence: TGTGCCAGCAGCTCCCAGCAGGGACAGTTATCCTACAATGAGCAGTTCTTC. Protein: CASSSQQGQLSYNEQFF.

The V and J genes are TRBV4-1 and TRBJ2-3; D gene unclear. Germline V gives CDR1 MGHRA, CDR2 YSYEKL. This CDR3 is built from 15 residues. The V end lost 3 bases, the J end lost 0 bases, and 10 bases lay between the germline ends. The CDR3 loop is CASSQADFSTDTQYF. The CDR3 DNA reads TGCGCCAGCAGCCAGGCTGACTTCAGCACAGATACGCAGTATTTT.

The chain joins TRBV5-6 to TRBJ2-1, with D possibly TRBD2 on 5 matching bases. Germline V gene data show CDR1 as SGHDT and CDR2 as YYEEEE. Trimming took off 1 base at V and 4 bases at J, with 18 bases between the two ends. CDR3 size: 17 residues. The CDR3 protein is CASSLRGGPLVYNEQFF. The CDR3 DNA follows: TGTGCCAGCAGCTTGCGAGGAGGCCCGTTAGTATACAATGAGCAGTTCTTC.

The rearrangement joins TRBV7-9 to TRBJ2-3; a possible D gene is TRBD2 (6 bases). There are 14 residues in the CDR3. Trimming pared 8 bases from V and 5 bases from J, leaving 17 bases between. The germline CDR1 and CDR2 sequences are SEHNR and FQNEAQ (reference sequence). The CDR3 nucleotides read TGTGCCAGCGGTAGGAGGGGACGAGGAGATACGCAGTATTTT. Its translation: CASGRRGRGDTQYF.

This chain uses TRBV11-2 with TRBJ2-7; 8 nucleotides match TRBD2. The CDR3 runs 14 residues. The germline V gene has CDR1 SGHAT and CDR2 FQNNGV. The V and J ends lost 5 bases and 1 base, in that order; junction bases with no gene match: 4. CDR3 amino acids: CASSQRGPSYEQYF. CDR3 bases: TGTGCCAGCAGCCAGCGGGGGCCGTCCTACGAGCAGTACTTC.

This clone was recorded only once. The chain joins TRBV5-1 to TRBJ2-1, with a weak D call TRBD2 (6 bases). The V end was cut by 6 bases, the J end by 0 bases, with 16 bases between. Germline-derived CDR1 and CDR2 are SGHRS and YFSETQ. This CDR3 spans 16 amino acids. CDR3 in amino acids: CASKQVGGSSYNEQFF. The CDR3 coding sequence is TGCGCCAGCAAGCAGGTTGGAGGGAGCTCCTACAATGAGCAGTTCTTC.

CDR3 DNA sequence: TGTGCCTGGAGTGTACCCTGGGTGGCAGGGCCCGCCGGGGAGCTGTTTTTT. Its protein product is CAWSVPWVAGPAGELFF. The gene calls are TRBV30 and TRBJ2-2; D perhaps matches TRBD1 (5 bases). This CDR3 contains 17 residues. Per germline, CDR1 GTSNPN and CDR2 SVGIG (reference sequence). The V and J ends lost 0 bases and 6 bases respectively, with 20 bases between them.

This clone came up a few times. This rearrangement joins TRBV6-5 to TRBJ1-1; D might be TRBD1 (6 bases). The CDR3 loop spans 15 amino acids. CDR1 is MNHEY and CDR2 is SVGAGI in the germline V gene. V was trimmed by 7 bases and J by 1 base, leaving 16 bases between them. The CDR3 DNA reads TGTGCCAGCACCCGAAGGGGGGGGCAGAACACTGAAGCTTTCTTT. It yields the protein CASTRRGGQNTEAFF.

The V and J genes are TRBV30 and TRBJ1-1, with TRBD1 matching 7 bases. J gave up 0 bases and V 1 base, and 5 bases lay outside the gene matches. Germline CDR1 reads GTSNPN; CDR2 reads SVGIG (reference sequence). The length of the CDR3 is 15 residues. DNA of the CDR3: TGTGCCTGGAGTGATACAGGGGCCGTGAACACTGAAGCTTTCTTT. Its translation is CAWSDTGAVNTEAFF.

This chain uses TRBV27 with TRBJ2-3; maybe TRBD2 (5 bases). V was shortened by 5 bases and J by 2 bases, with 17 bases between the two germline ends. Looked up from germline, CDR1 is MNHEY and CDR2 is SMNVEV (reference sequence). CDR3 size: 16 residues. DNA of the CDR3: TGTGCCAGCAGTGCGGAGAGGGCACTACTCACAGATACGCAGTATTTT. Amino acid sequence: CASSAERALLTDTQYF.

For this clone: The sample holds other DNA sequences that translate to the same CDR3. The gene calls are TRBV5-7 and TRBJ2-5, with 9 bases lining up with TRBD2. TRBV5-7 belongs to the ORF category, with a function that is uncertain. V was pared by 0 bases and J by 3 bases, with 12 bases of the junction left unmatched. The length of the CDR3 is 18 residues. The CDR3 reads CASSLARTSGGRKETQYF. For the CDR3, the DNA is TGTGCCAGCAGCTTGGCCCGGACGAGCGGGGGGCGAAAAGAGACCCAGTACTTC.

This clone was recorded only once. This sequence joins TRBV5-1 and TRBJ2-3; TRBD2 aligns across 11 bases. This CDR3 is built from 16 residues. CDR1 is SGHRS and CDR2 is YFSETQ in the germline V gene. V gave up 4 bases and J gave up 0 bases; unmatched junction bases: 4. The CDR3 DNA reads as TGCGCCAGCAGCATCGGACTAGCGGGTAGCACAGATACGCAGTATTTT. As protein: CASSIGLAGSTDTQYF.

This chain connects TRBV6-5 to TRBJ2-7; 7 bases match TRBD1. The germline V gene encodes CDR1 MNHEY and CDR2 SVGAGI. V lost 6 bases, J lost 1 base, and 6 bases stayed unmatched. The CDR3 loop spans 14 amino acids. The CDR3 reads CASSRPGQSYEQYF. As DNA, the CDR3 is TGTGCCAGCAGCCGTCCGGGACAGTCCTACGAGCAGTACTTC.